This T cell receptor delta chain was profiled in a study of gamma-delta chains in newborns, infants, children. Overall study context: Microbial exposure reportedly drives polyclonal innate γδ T cell expansion after birth.

TCRdb made new clone calls on the reads using CATT. The sample carries around 5,900 delta-chain clones, more than 14% recorded once. The table lists this clone with many counts. There are 18 residues in the CDR3. V shed 1 base and J shed 0 bases, with 18 bases lying between them. Germline CDR1 reads TSWWSYY; CDR2 reads QGS. The receptor was isolated from a child who was a newborn, infant or young child, either healthy, febrile or measles-vaccinated (not recorded which). The V and J genes are TRDV1 and TRDJ1; D may be TRDD2 (6 bases). The sequences come from blood, collected at baseline. The CDR3 sequence: CALGEPSYDSVNTDKLIF. The DNA of the CDR3 is TGTGCTCTTGGGGAACCCTCCTACGACTCTGTAAACACCGATAAACTCATCTTT.